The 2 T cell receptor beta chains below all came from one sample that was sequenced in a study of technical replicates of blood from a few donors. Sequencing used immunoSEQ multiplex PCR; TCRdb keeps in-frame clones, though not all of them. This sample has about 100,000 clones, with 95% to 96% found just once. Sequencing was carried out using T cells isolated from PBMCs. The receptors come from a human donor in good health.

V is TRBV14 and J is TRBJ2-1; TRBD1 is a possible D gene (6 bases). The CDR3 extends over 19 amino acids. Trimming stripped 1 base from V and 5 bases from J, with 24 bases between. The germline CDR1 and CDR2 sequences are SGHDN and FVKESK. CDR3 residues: CASSQAPPGHLSPDNEQFF. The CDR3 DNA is TGTGCCAGCAGCCAAGCTCCCCCGGGACACCTATCACCGGACAATGAGCAGTTCTTC.

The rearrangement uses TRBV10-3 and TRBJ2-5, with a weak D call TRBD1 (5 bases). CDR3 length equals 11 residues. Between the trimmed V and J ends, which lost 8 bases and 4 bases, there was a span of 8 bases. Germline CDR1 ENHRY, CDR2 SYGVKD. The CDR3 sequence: CAIGALETQYF. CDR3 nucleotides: TGTGCCATCGGGGCTCTAGAGACCCAGTACTTC.